This T cell receptor (beta chain) was recovered during a study of identical twins. The study, taken as a whole, reports: Fewer insertions were carried by abundant cord blood beta clonotypes, but none was seen in memory repertoires.

Per germline, CDR1 SGHVS and CDR2 FQNEAQ. The CDR3 covers 14 residues. About this clonotype itself: The antigen is not known. Compared with germline, one end of the junction differs, possibly owing to a read error.

TCRdb used MiXCR to reprocess the 5' RACE reads, holding one entry per CDR3 protein. Of roughly 1.6 million distinct CDR3 sequences in the sample, less than 35% were seen once. The chain couples TRBV7-8 to TRBJ2-7, with no clear D. The TCR originated in a newborn girl in good health. Sequenced sample: cord blood. The CDR3 DNA sequence: TGTGCCAGCAGCTTACTTCAAAGCTCCTACGAGCAGGACTTC. Its protein product is CASSLLQSSYEQDF. Looking up the rest from reference TRBV7-8 and TRBJ2-7 gives the full variable domain: GAGVSQSPRYKVAKRGQDVALRCDPISGHVSLFWYQQALGQGPEFLTYFQNEAQLDKSGLPSDRFFAERPEGSVSTLKIQRTQQEDSAVYLCASSLLQSSYEQDFGPGTRLTVT.